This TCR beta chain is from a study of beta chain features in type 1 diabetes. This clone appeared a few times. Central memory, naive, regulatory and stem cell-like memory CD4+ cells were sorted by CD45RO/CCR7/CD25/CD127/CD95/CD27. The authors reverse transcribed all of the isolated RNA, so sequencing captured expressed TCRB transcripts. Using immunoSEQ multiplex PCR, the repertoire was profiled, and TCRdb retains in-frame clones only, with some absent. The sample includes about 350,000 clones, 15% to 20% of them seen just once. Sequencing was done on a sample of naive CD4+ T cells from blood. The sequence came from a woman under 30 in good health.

CDR3 bases: TGTGCTAGTGGTTTGCCCACGCAAGACAGGCCGTACAATGAGCAGTTCTTC. This codes for CASGLPTQDRPYNEQFF. The J gene is TRBJ2-1, the V gene TRBV12-5, with TRBD1 as a possible D gene (6 bases). Per the germline V gene, CDR1 is LGHNT and CDR2 is FRNRAP. This CDR3 comprises 17 residues. V was pared by 2 bases and J by 4 bases, with 18 bases between.